Reported below is one T cell receptor beta chain. The data originate from a study of blood T cell repertoires in COVID-19. Study at large: From T cells, B-cell-depleted T cells, or PBMCs came the material, which was cDNA or gDNA.

TCRdb's copy holds only in-frame clones and misses some; the assay was immunoSEQ multiplex PCR. The data show over 250,000 clones, 80% to 90% seen once. The V and J ends lost 0 bases and 3 bases respectively, with 13 bases between them. CDR1 and CDR2 (germline): MGHRA, YSYEKL. The CDR3 spans 16 residues. The chain couples TRBV4-1 to TRBJ2-3; D possibly corresponds to TRBD2 (6 bases). The sample consisted of peripheral blood. The sequence derives from a middle-aged woman who had recovered from COVID-19. The CDR3 is CASSQDPGVRTDTQYF. DNA for the CDR3: TGCGCCAGCAGCCAAGATCCGGGGGTTAGGACAGATACGCAGTATTTT.